This TCR beta chain was identified in a study of T cell clonality in common variable immunodeficiency. General study points: In common variable immunodeficiency, TCR beta chains reportedly carried fewer deletions and N-nucleotide insertions.

Sample share makes this clone medium-sized. The antigen remains unidentified. Coverage ceases 3 residues before the CDR3 finishes, and the germline J gene fills in the end. Equal genomic DNA amounts from CVID and control samples were sequenced. The method was immunoSEQ multiplex PCR; TCRdb's version includes in-frame clones alone and lacks a portion of them. This repertoire lists just over 20,000 clones without singletons; 2% to 2.5% sits in the top ten. With V trimmed by 5 bases and J by 4 bases, 7 bases remained unmatched. Germline-derived CDR1 and CDR2 are MRHNA and SNTAGT. The CDR3 is 16 amino acids. CVID meant reduced serum IgG, IgA and/or IgM plus specific antibody deficiency.

V and J are TRBV6-4 and TRBJ2-3, with TRBD2 matching 12 bases. Sequencing used peripheral blood mononuclear cells. This TCR was sampled from a human donor with common variable immunodeficiency. CDR3 DNA (partial): TGTGCCAGCAGTCCCCTAGCGGGGGGGCCTCCAGATACG. Protein: CASSPLAGGPPDT. The full CDR3 sequence reads CASSPLAGGPPDTQYF.